The clone carrying this T cell receptor beta chain was counted only a few times. Looked up from germline, CDR1 is SQVTM and CDR2 is ANQGSEA. The CDR3 extends over 11 amino acids. Trimming took 7 bases from V and 4 from J, leaving 10 bases between them. This record belongs to a study of CDR3 diversity in severe acne. TCRdb re-analysed the PCR reads in MiXCR, keeping a single row per CDR3 protein. This sample has about 76,000 distinct CDR3 sequences; 51% occur once, and the top ten carry roughly an eighth. Sequences were obtained from blood. The chain recombines TRBV29-1 with TRBJ2-5, with D hard to call. This TCR derives from a male donor in good health, without acne. The CDR3 nucleotides are TGCAGCGGTGCCAAGGGAGAGACCCAGTACTTC. Translation gives CSGAKGETQYF.